This paragraph covers one T cell receptor beta chain sequence. Antigen unknown. The V gene lost 5 bases and the J gene lost 8 bases, with 6 bases spanning the gap. The CDR3 length is 11 residues. Germline CDR1 is MNHNS and CDR2 is SASEGT. These data belong to a study of OX40 agonist ivuxolimab in advanced cancers. On the study more broadly: While on treatment, patients had intravenous ivuxolimab at 0.01 to 10 mg/kg every 2 weeks.

Study outcomes and limitations: Among T cells, CD8+ cells averaged more expanded clones than CD4+ cells. Compared with others, partial responders at 0.1-3.0 mg/kg displayed clonal expansion among the lowest. Circulating CD4+ and CD8+ T cells showed clonal expansion by week 6 at 0.1 to 3.0 mg/kg.

The data were produced by immunoSEQ multiplex PCR, yet TCRdb's version contains in-frame clones alone and is incomplete. The repertoire holds about 89,000 clones, with approximately 93% as singletons. The TCR originated in an adult with an advanced solid tumor such as melanoma, head and neck, liver or kidney cancer. V gene TRBV6-1 combines with J gene TRBJ2-2; the D is unclear. The sequences come from CD4+ or CD8+ T cells sorted from blood, collected in a trial of the OX40 agonist ivuxolimab. In nucleotides, the CDR3 is TGTGCCAGCAGTAGTTGGGGGGAGCTGTTTTTT. It yields the protein CASSSWGELFF.